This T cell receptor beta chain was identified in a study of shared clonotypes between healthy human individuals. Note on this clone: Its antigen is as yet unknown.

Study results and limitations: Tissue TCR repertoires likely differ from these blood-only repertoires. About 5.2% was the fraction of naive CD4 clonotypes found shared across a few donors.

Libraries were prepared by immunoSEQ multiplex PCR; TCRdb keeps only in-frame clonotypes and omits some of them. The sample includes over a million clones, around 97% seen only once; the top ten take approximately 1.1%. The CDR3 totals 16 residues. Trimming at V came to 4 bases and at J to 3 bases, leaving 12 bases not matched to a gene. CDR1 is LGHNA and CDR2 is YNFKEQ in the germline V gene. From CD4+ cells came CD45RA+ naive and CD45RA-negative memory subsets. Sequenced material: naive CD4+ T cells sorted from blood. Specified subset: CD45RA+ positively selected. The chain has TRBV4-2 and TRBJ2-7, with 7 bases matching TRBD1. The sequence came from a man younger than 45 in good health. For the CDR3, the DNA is TGTGCCAGCAGCCCCACCATCCGACAGGGTTACTACGAGCAGTACTTC. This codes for CASSPTIRQGYYEQYF.